This T cell receptor beta chain was recovered during a study of response to subunit inactivated influenza vaccine (dated by TCRdb to 2016 to 2018). With respect to the entire study: Deep quantitative T cell receptor repertoire profiling was used in the study to track responses to a trivalent subunit inactivated influenza vaccine.

Trimming removed 2 bases from V and 5 bases from J, leaving 14 bases between the germline ends. Based on the germline V gene, the CDR1 and CDR2 sequences are MNHEY and SVGAGI. The CDR3 measures 15 amino acids from cysteine to phenylalanine. Of the read, only the CDR3 DNA is kept; its 45 bases are in frame from base 1. General conclusions and limits of the study: The authors proposed that each seasonal influenza vaccination may bring in only a limited number of new T cells.

This clonotype was picked up a small number of times. No cognate antigen has been identified for it. No qualities accompany the bases; no much larger clone lies one base away. Receptors were amplified or captured by RT-PCR. The sequencing machine was an Illumina HiSeq 2500. TCRdb handled the public reads itself, with Q25 trimming in fastp and clone calling in MiXCR, and kept productive beta chains. Rows with a matching CDR3 protein are joined into one entry that keeps the most common DNA and genes. This sample has roughly 780,000 distinct CDR3 sequences in its table, and less than 20% of those were observed once. The ten largest clonotypes hold approximately 10% of the sample.

The sequence was obtained from a man aged 45-60 years who received an inactivated influenza vaccine. Donor details come from another sample of the same person, matched by shared clones. The sample consisted of PBMCs from blood, taken 4 to 6 days after vaccination. The chain was built from TRBV6-5 and TRBJ2-3; the D gene lacks a confident call. CDR3 region: CASSYSRGRGDTQYF. The nucleotide sequence reads as follows: TGTGCCAGCAGTTACAGTCGCGGTCGCGGAGATACGCAGTATTTT.